Presented here are 26 T cell receptor beta chains from one specimen sequenced in a study of regulatory T cells in long-lasting Graves disease (dated by TCRdb to the early 2020s). This specimen's time point label, per the study, means: persistent/refractory GD, antithyroid drugs over 5 years with positive TRAb. For both TCR sequencing and RNA sequencing, RNA was extracted from PBMCs using TRIzol. Library construction relied on multiplex PCR. TCRdb records Illumina HiSeq 4000 as the sequencer. iRepertoire HTBI primers and Arm-PCR amplification of CDR3 regions were used to construct TCR beta libraries. TCRdb's own reprocessing of the public reads used fastp at Q25 and MiXCR and kept productive beta chains. Rows are unified per CDR3 protein, each entry keeping the most common DNA and genes. The table for this sample lists under 450,000 distinct CDR3 sequences; roughly 23% of them were counted only once. Together, the top ten hold around 30% of the sample.

Source: peripheral blood mononuclear cells (PBMCs), taken when the disease was refractory, from a patient treated with antithyroid drugs. These receptors originate from a woman in her thirties or forties with Graves disease. Donor details come from another sample of the same person, matched by shared clones.

This clonotype was picked up a small number of times. The genes are TRBV19 and TRBJ2-1, with 8 bases fitting TRBD1. The V and J ends lost 5 bases and 15 bases, in that order; junction bases with no gene match: 6. CDR1 and CDR2 (germline): LNHDA, SQIVND (reference sequence). The CDR3 is 11 residues long. CDR3 protein: CASSGQGLLFF. Written as DNA, the CDR3 is TGTGCCAGTAGTGGACAGGGTTTGTTGTTCTTC.

This clonotype was counted ten times or more. The chain has TRBV5-6 and TRBJ1-2; D is undetermined. The CDR3 spans 13 residues. The V end lost 4 bases, the J end lost 4 bases, and 11 bases lay between the germline ends. Germline V CDR1 and CDR2: SGHDT, YYEEEE. CDR3 nucleotides: TGTGCCAGCAGCCCAACAATAACCTATGGCTACACCTTC. It is translated as CASSPTITYGYTF.

This clonotype has a count of ten or more. The chain couples TRBV20-1 to TRBJ1-5, with D possibly TRBD1 on 6 matching bases. Germline CDR1 is DFQATT and CDR2 is SNEGSKA (reference sequence). Trimming pared 3 bases from V and 4 bases from J, leaving 7 bases between. The CDR3 is made up of 12 amino acids. CDR3 nucleotides: TGCAGTGCTAGTAGGGGGAATCAGCCCCAGCATTTT. Amino acid sequence: CSASRGNQPQHF.

The CDR3 nucleotides read TGCAGTGCTAGAGATCCCCTGCAATATAGCGGGAGGGCCGTTAACATTCAGTACTTC. It is translated as CSARDPLQYSGRAVNIQYF. This chain joins TRBV20-1 and TRBJ2-4; 11 bases map to TRBD2. From germline, CDR1 is DFQATT and CDR2 SNEGSKA (reference sequence). CDR3 length: 19 amino acids. The ends lost 0 bases at V and 7 bases at J; junction bases unmatched: 17.

This clonotype has a count of ten or more. The J gene is TRBJ1-1, the V gene TRBV6-5; 8 bases match TRBD1. This CDR3 comprises 15 residues. Germline assignment: CDR1 MNHEY and CDR2 SVGAGI. Germline trimming cut 2 bases from V and 2 bases from J; bases unmatched to any gene: 4. Here the CDR3 reads CASSYHGQGNTEAFF. The CDR3 region has the DNA TGTGCCAGCAGTTACCATGGACAGGGAAACACTGAAGCTTTCTTT.

This clonotype came up a few times. The chain uses TRBV29-1 and TRBJ1-1; 7 bases line up with TRBD1. CDR3 length: 14 residues. The trim removed 7 bases at V and 4 bases at J, leaving 12 bases unmatched. Germline CDR1 and CDR2: SQVTM and ANQGSEA. The CDR3: CSANLQGLGTEAFF. CDR3 sequence (DNA): TGCAGCGCCAACTTACAGGGGTTGGGCACTGAAGCTTTCTTT.

In this sample, this clonotype turned up a few times. The chain carries TRBV9 and TRBJ1-2, with 8 bases matching TRBD1. Trimming at V came to 3 bases and at J to 5 bases, leaving 6 bases not matched to a gene. The CDR3 is 14 residues long. Germline V gene lookup returns CDR1 SGDLS and CDR2 YYNGEE. CDR3 DNA: TGTGCCAGCAGCGGGGACAGGAATTCGTATGGCTACACCTTC. The encoded protein is CASSGDRNSYGYTF.

This clonotype was seen a handful of times. This chain joins TRBV5-6 and TRBJ2-2, with D hard to call. V shed 4 bases and J shed 0 bases, with 16 bases lying between them. Germline V CDR1 and CDR2: SGHDT, YYEEEE. The CDR3 is made up of 17 amino acids. This CDR3 is CASSPLWRSSNTGELFF. The CDR3 nucleotides are TGTGCCAGCAGCCCGCTGTGGCGCTCCTCGAACACCGGGGAGCTGTTTTTT. The full variable domain, rest sourced from reference TRBV5-6 and TRBJ2-2, is DAGVTQSPTHLIKTRGQQVTLRCSPKSGHDTVSWYQQALGQGPQFIFQYYEEEERQRGNFPDRFSGHQFPNYSSELNVNALLLGDSALYLCASSPLWRSSNTGELFFGEGSRLTVL.

This clonotype showed up many times. The chain carries TRBV2 and TRBJ1-1, with D maybe TRBD1 (5 bases). Trimming removed 2 bases from V and 3 bases from J, with 16 bases in between. The CDR3 has 16 amino acids. Per the germline V gene, CDR1 is SNHLY and CDR2 is FYNNEI. The CDR3, as DNA: TGTGCCAGCAGTGAAAGGGACCCGGGACCTTACACTGAAGCTTTCTTT. It specifies CASSERDPGPYTEAFF.

The V and J genes are TRBV3-1 and TRBJ2-7, with TRBD2 identical over 8 bases. The V gene's germline CDR1 is LGHDT and CDR2 YNNKEL (reference sequence). This CDR3 is built from 14 residues. V shed 3 bases, J shed 3 bases, and the junction held 4 bases outside the gene matches. CDR3 protein: CASSQGLVGYEQYF. DNA for the CDR3: TGTGCCAGCAGCCAGGGACTAGTTGGCTACGAGCAGTACTTC.

This clonotype has a handful of counts. The chain carries TRBV9 and TRBJ2-5; weak D call: TRBD2 (5 bases). V was cut by 0 bases and J by 0 bases, with 21 bases left in between. From germline, CDR1 is SGDLS and CDR2 YYNGEE. CDR3 size: 19 residues. In nucleotides, the CDR3 is TGTGCCAGCAGCGTAGCTCAGGCGATCGACACTAGTCACCAAGAGACCCAGTACTTC. It specifies CASSVAQAIDTSHQETQYF.

V and J are TRBV7-2 and TRBJ1-4; 8 nucleotides line up with TRBD1. Germline CDR1 SGHTA, CDR2 FQGNSA. There are 16 residues in the CDR3. Trimming took 6 bases from V and 0 from J; bases not matched to a gene: 6. The CDR3 nucleotides read TGTGCCAGCAGGCGCCGACAGGGGTCAACTAATGAAAAACTGTTTTTT. Translating gives CASRRRQGSTNEKLFF.

This clonotype appeared many times. This chain connects TRBV27 to TRBJ1-6, with 9 positions matching TRBD1. Germline V lookup: CDR1 MNHEY, CDR2 SMNVEV (reference sequence). The CDR3 is made up of 16 amino acids. The J segment lost 8 bases and the V segment lost 3 bases, leaving 8 bases of the junction unmatched. In DNA form, the CDR3 reads TGTGCCAGCAGTTTCGTGGGACAGGGTGGTCATTCACCCCTCCACTTT. As protein: CASSFVGQGGHSPLHF.

This chain joins TRBV12-3 or TRBV12-4 and TRBJ1-3, with D uncertain. The CDR3 sequence is 15 residues long. V lost 2 bases, J lost 0 bases, and 8 bases lay in between. CDR3 sequence reads: CASSLSRNSGNTIYF. The CDR3 bases are TGTGCCAGCAGTTTAAGCCGGAACTCTGGAAACACCATATATTTT.

This clonotype has at least ten counts. The gene calls are TRBV6-5 and TRBJ1-6; D remains ambiguous. The CDR3 has 15 residues. CDR1 MNHEY and CDR2 SVGAGI come from the germline V gene. The V end was cut by 0 bases, the J end by 9 bases, with 12 bases between. CDR3 in DNA: TGTGCCAGCAGTTACTCAGCAGGCCCAGGTTCACCCCTCCACTTT. It is translated as CASSYSAGPGSPLHF.

This clonotype appeared a few times. The chain joins TRBV5-6 to TRBJ1-4; TRBD1 matches 7 bases. V gave up 2 bases and J gave up 8 bases; unmatched junction bases: 9. Germline values: CDR1 SGHDT, CDR2 YYEEEE. This CDR3 spans 15 amino acids. The CDR3 region is CASSFPARGREKLFF. The CDR3 region has the DNA TGTGCCAGCAGCTTCCCGGCCAGGGGGAGGGAAAAACTGTTTTTT.

The gene calls are TRBV5-6 and TRBJ2-5; TRBD2 matches at 10 bases. The CDR3 has 16 residues. V gave up 4 bases and J gave up 1 base; unmatched junction bases: 7. Germline values: CDR1 SGHDT, CDR2 YYEEEE. CDR3 sequence reads: CASSALLAGSQETQYF. The CDR3 region has the DNA TGTGCCAGCAGCGCCCTACTAGCGGGATCCCAAGAGACCCAGTACTTC.

This clonotype was recorded many times. The rearrangement joins TRBV28 to TRBJ1-5; TRBD1 matches at 10 bases. The V segment lost 7 bases and the J segment 6 bases; nucleotides outside the gene matches: 6. The CDR3 has 14 amino acids. Germline CDR1 and CDR2: MDHEN and SYDVKM. The DNA of the CDR3 is TGTGCCAGCACCCGACAGGGGGCAAGTCAGCCCCAGCATTTT. Protein product: CASTRQGASQPQHF.

The rearrangement joins TRBV7-8 to TRBJ1-5, with D hard to call. Germline CDR1 and CDR2: SGHVS and FQNEAQ. The ends were cut back, 5 bases at V and 6 bases at J, with 11 bases in the middle. The CDR3 consists of 13 residues. CDR3 nucleotide sequence: TGTGCCAGCAGCCCTGATGGGCCTCAGCCCCAGCATTTT. Amino acids: CASSPDGPQPQHF.

This clonotype was seen a handful of times. The genes are TRBV30 and TRBJ2-6; tentatively, D is TRBD2 (6 bases). CDR3 length: 15 residues. Trimming removed 4 bases at V and 2 bases at J, with 12 bases between. Germline V lookup: CDR1 GTSNPN, CDR2 SVGIG (reference sequence). The CDR3 sequence: CAWNPGGTGANVLTF. The CDR3 nucleotides are TGTGCCTGGAATCCCGGGGGTACTGGGGCCAACGTCCTGACTTTC.

This clonotype was observed many times. The V call is TRBV29-1, the J call TRBJ2-1; a possible D gene is TRBD2 (5 bases). The V and J ends lost 0 bases and 7 bases respectively, with 7 bases between them. There are 12 residues in the CDR3. CDR1 SQVTM and CDR2 ANQGSEA come from the germline V gene. The chain's CDR3 is CSVEERRNEQFF. CDR3 sequence (DNA): TGCAGCGTTGAAGAGAGGAGGAATGAGCAGTTCTTC.

This clonotype has ten or more counts. V usage is TRBV28 and J usage is TRBJ2-7, with 11 bases matching TRBD2. CDR3 length: 18 amino acids. Germline CDR1 MDHEN, CDR2 SYDVKM. V trimming: 3 bases; J trimming: 7 bases; junction bases outside the gene matches: 17. Here the CDR3 reads CASSLVIAGGVLSREQYF. CDR3 sequence (DNA): TGTGCCAGCAGTTTGGTCATAGCGGGAGGGGTTTTATCGAGGGAGCAGTACTTC.

This clonotype has more than one count but fewer than ten. V is TRBV30 and J is TRBJ2-7, with no clear D. CDR3 size: 11 residues. CDR1 and CDR2 from the germline V gene are GTSNPN and SVGIG (reference sequence). Trimming pared 5 bases from V and 7 bases from J, leaving 12 bases between. CDR3 in amino acids: CAWGDPLEQYF. The CDR3 DNA reads as TGTGCCTGGGGAGACCCTCTGGAGCAGTACTTC.

This clonotype was counted many times. The genes are TRBV20-1 and TRBJ1-5; 9 bases line up with TRBD1. The CDR3 has 16 residues. Unmatched junction bases numbered 11, after V lost 6 bases and J lost 2 bases. The germline CDR1 and CDR2 sequences are DFQATT and SNEGSKA (reference sequence). The CDR3 DNA reads TGCAGTGCCAATACAGGGGGCGCACCGGGCAATCAGCCCCAGCATTTT. As protein: CSANTGGAPGNQPQHF.

In its sample, this clonotype was seen many times. V and J are TRBV11-2 and TRBJ2-5; D unclear. V dropped 0 bases and J dropped 5 bases, with 4 bases sitting between them. The CDR3 consists of 12 residues. Germline CDR1 reads SGHAT; CDR2 reads FQNNGV. CDR3 residues: CASSLEGETQYF. CDR3 nucleotide sequence: TGTGCCAGCAGCTTAGAGGGTGAGACCCAGTACTTC.

This clonotype was observed a few times. The V and J genes are TRBV19 and TRBJ1-5; no clear D. Germline V CDR1 and CDR2: LNHDA, SQIVND (reference sequence). The CDR3 totals 16 residues. Trimming left V 0 bases short and J 1 base short, with 10 bases between. CDR3 loop: CASSIEGRRSNQPQHF. CDR3 sequence (DNA): TGTGCCAGTAGTATAGAGGGGAGGAGGAGCAATCAGCCCCAGCATTTT.